The clone carrying this T cell receptor (beta chain) has only one observation. Antigen: not known. This CDR3 comprises 15 residues. The V gene's germline CDR1 is SNHLY and CDR2 FYNNEI. Between the trimmed V and J ends, which lost 7 bases and 4 bases, there was a span of 19 bases. Patients selected for sequencing had displayed CD8+CD57+ cell expansion by flow cytometry. When blood sampling took place, the patients had received no therapy. The record originates from a study of CD8+CD57+ T cells in acquired aplastic anemia. The study, taken as a whole, reports: Comparison of patients with controls identified about 27 shared CD8+ CDR3 sequences. Significance was not reached for CD8+ Simpson's diversity between patients and controls.

Researchers used genomic DNA as the template to profile TCR beta VDJ and CDR3. TCRdb recomputed calls from the reads with MiXCR, one row per CDR3 protein. The table records around 430,000 distinct CDR3 sequences, around 33% of them present only once. The sequenced material came from sorted CD4+, CD8+, or CD8+CD57+ T cells (not recorded which) from PBMCs. The V call is TRBV2, the J call TRBJ1-2; no reliable D call. The TCR originated in a human donor with aplastic anemia. The CDR3 region is CASTLQPDGLYGYTF. For the CDR3, the DNA is TGTGCCAGCACCCTCCAACCGGATGGGCTCTATGGCTACACCTTC.